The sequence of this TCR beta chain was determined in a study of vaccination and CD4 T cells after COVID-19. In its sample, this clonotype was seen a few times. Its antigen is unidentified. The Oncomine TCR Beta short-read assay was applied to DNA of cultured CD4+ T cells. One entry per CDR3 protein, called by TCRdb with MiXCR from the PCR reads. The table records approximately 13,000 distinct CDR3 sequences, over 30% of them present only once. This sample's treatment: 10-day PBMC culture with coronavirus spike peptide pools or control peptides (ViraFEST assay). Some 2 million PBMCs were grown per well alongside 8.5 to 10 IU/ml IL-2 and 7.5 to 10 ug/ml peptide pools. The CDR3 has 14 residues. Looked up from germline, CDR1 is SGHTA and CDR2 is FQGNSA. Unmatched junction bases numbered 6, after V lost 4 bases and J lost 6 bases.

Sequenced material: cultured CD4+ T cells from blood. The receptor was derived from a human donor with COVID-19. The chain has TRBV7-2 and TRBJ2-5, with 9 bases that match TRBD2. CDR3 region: CASSSGTSRQTQYF. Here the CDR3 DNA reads TGTGCCAGCAGCTCCGGGACTAGCAGGCAGACCCAGTACTTC.